The present T cell receptor (beta chain) was sequenced within a study of beta chain features in type 1 diabetes. The sequenced template was cDNA made from the entire isolated RNA. TCRdb keeps only in-frame clones here, not all; method: immunoSEQ multiplex PCR. This sample has hundreds of thousands of clones, with more than 13% found just once. A note on this clone: Its antigen is not identified.

General observations from the study: Researchers report that Type 1 diabetes patients had moderately but significantly shorter TCRB CDR3s across all four CD4+ subsets.

The CDR3 extends over 15 amino acids. In germline, CDR1 is SNHLY, CDR2 FYNNEI. V was trimmed by 8 bases and J by 2 bases, leaving 16 bases between them. Sorting with CD45RO/CCR7/CD25/CD127/CD95/CD27 yielded naive, central memory, regulatory and stem-like memory CD4+ cells. The source material was naive CD4+ T cells from blood. The chain carries TRBV2 and TRBJ1-5; maybe TRBD1 (5 bases). The source is a man aged 18 to 30 with type 1 diabetes. As DNA, the CDR3 is TGTGCCAGCGGGTTACGCGGGGCTGGCAATCAGCCCCAGCATTTT. The encoded protein is CASGLRGAGNQPQHF.